Below are 8 T cell receptor beta chains sequenced from a single sample in a study of T-cell memory formation after mild COVID-19 (dated by TCRdb to 2020 to 2023). Library preparation used 5' RACE. The data were produced on an Illumina NovaSeq 6000. Clones were called with MiXCR by TCRdb after fastp trimmed the public reads at Q25, and only in-frame beta chains were retained. Merged by CDR3 protein, the rows form single entries marked with the most common genes and DNA. This sample gives around 200,000 distinct CDR3 sequences in total; over 9.5% of them show up just once. Together, the top ten hold 2.5% to 3.5% of the sample. Sequencing input: PBMCs or a T cell subset sorted from them (not recorded which). These TCRs come from a young man who had mild COVID-19 (a few samples of this study predate the infection). The sample titles of this study are shuffled in the database, so cell type and time point are left out; the donor was told from shared clones.

This clonotype turned up a few times. The V gene is TRBV5-1, the J gene TRBJ2-1; perhaps TRBD2 as D (6 bases). V lost 0 bases to trimming and J lost 8 bases, with 12 bases between them. Germline-derived CDR1 and CDR2 are SGHRS and YFSETQ. The CDR3 loop spans 14 amino acids. The CDR3 protein is CASSLDVGGDEQFF. DNA for the CDR3: TGCGCCAGCAGCTTGGACGTGGGCGGGGATGAGCAGTTCTTC.

There are a few counts of this clonotype. V and J are TRBV4-3 and TRBJ2-1; 7 nucleotides match TRBD2. The CDR3 extends over 13 amino acids. Germline trimming cut 5 bases from V and 10 bases from J; bases unmatched to any gene: 8. The germline gives CDR1 LGHNA, CDR2 YSLEER. The CDR3 DNA reads as TGCGCCAGCAGCACATCCTTCGGGGGGGAGCAGTTCTTC. This codes for CASSTSFGGEQFF.

For the CDR3, the DNA is TGTGCCAGCTCACCCCAGGACGGAGGGAATCAGCCCCAGCATTTT. This encodes CASSPQDGGNQPQHF. The chain couples TRBV18 to TRBJ1-5; no definite D call. Germline values: CDR1 KGHSH, CDR2 LQKENI. Trimming shortened V by 3 bases and J by 4 bases, and 13 bases separated the two germline ends. This CDR3 contains 15 residues.

This clonotype was seen a handful of times. For the CDR3, the DNA is TGTGCCAGCAGCCAAGATCAGACAATTAATGAGCAGTTCTTC. Amino acid sequence: CASSQDQTINEQFF. The gene calls are TRBV4-2 and TRBJ2-1; D call uncertain. Trimming pared 0 bases from V and 7 bases from J, leaving 10 bases between. This CDR3 is 14 amino acids long. Per germline, CDR1 LGHNA and CDR2 YNFKEQ.

This clonotype has more than one count but fewer than ten. This chain joins TRBV12-3 or TRBV12-4 and TRBJ1-6, with TRBD1 matching 7 bases. V lost 5 bases, J lost 9 bases, and 7 bases stayed unmatched. The CDR3 is 14 amino acids. CDR3 region: CASSLRQGSSPLHF. CDR3 DNA: TGTGCCAGCAGTCTTCGACAGGGTAGTTCACCCCTCCACTTT.

This clonotype appeared many times. The chain couples TRBV4-1 to TRBJ1-2, with a tentative D call TRBD1 (5 bases). The CDR3 is made up of 15 amino acids. The V and J ends lost 5 bases and 3 bases respectively, with 16 bases between them. Germline V lookup: CDR1 MGHRA, CDR2 YSYEKL. DNA of the CDR3: TGCGCCAGCAGCTGGGGCGAGGCTGGACACTATGGCTACACCTTC. As protein: CASSWGEAGHYGYTF.

This rearrangement joins TRBV7-9 to TRBJ1-3; D is perhaps TRBD1 (6 bases). V was trimmed by 2 bases and J by 4 bases, leaving 12 bases between them. CDR1 and CDR2 (germline): SEHNR, FQNEAQ (reference sequence). There are 15 residues in the CDR3. The CDR3 DNA reads as TGTGCCAGCAGCTTACAGGGGCCGATCGGAAACACCATATATTTT. Translated, it gives CASSLQGPIGNTIYF.

V and J are TRBV7-2 and TRBJ2-1; the D gene is possibly TRBD1 (5 bases). In germline, CDR1 is SGHTA, CDR2 FQGNSA. The CDR3 is made up of 16 amino acids. V lost 5 bases to trimming and J lost 0 bases, with 14 bases between them. The CDR3 is CASSPTGSSSYNEQFF. The CDR3 nucleotides read TGTGCCAGCAGCCCCACAGGCTCTAGCTCCTACAATGAGCAGTTCTTC.